The entry that follows covers one TCR beta chain sequence. The data are from a study of blood T cell repertoires in COVID-19. This CDR3 spans 12 amino acids. Deletions cut 2 bases from V and 8 bases from J, with 9 bases between. Germline V lookup: CDR1 MDHEN, CDR2 SYDVKM. Here immunoSEQ multiplex PCR was the method, and the copy in TCRdb shows in-frame clones only, minus some. This sample has roughly 200,000 clones, with approximately 81% found just once. Followed over time, Seattle patients had been enrolled while infection was active. Material for sequencing was peripheral blood. This sequence originates from a woman older than 75 with COVID-19, enrolled during active disease. This rearrangement joins TRBV28 to TRBJ1-2; no definite D call. DNA of the CDR3: TGTGCCAGCAGTTTACCGGGATGGGGCTACACCTTC. It codes for CASSLPGWGYTF.